These T cell receptor beta chains were read from a single sample in a study of regulatory T cells in long-lasting Graves disease. TCRdb reprocessed the multiplex PCR reads via MiXCR and lists one record per CDR3 protein. The sample contains around 500,000 distinct CDR3 sequences, approximately 13% of which appear only once. These data were also reused for a study on T cells in Graves' hyperthyroidism and ophthalmopathy.

The sequenced sample was peripheral blood mononuclear cells (PBMCs), obtained at new diagnosis, from a patient treated with antithyroid drugs. These TCRs come from a man aged 25 to 45 with Graves disease. CDR3s include the opening cysteine and the closing phenylalanine or tryptophan. Each record gives: CDR3 DNA, CDR3 protein, V gene, J gene, D gene, clone size. D genes are given only for firm matches. Where a row states a size, it is once, few, many or the class of an expanded clone; other rows omit it.

cdr3_nt: TGTGCCAGCAGTTTACCTACTAGCGGGAGGTCTTGGAATGTGGCCGGGGAGCTGTTTTTT
cdr3_aa: CASSLPTSGRSWNVAGELFF
v_call: TRBV28
j_call: TRBJ2-2
d_call: TRBD2
clone_size: many

cdr3_nt: TGTGCCAGCAGGTATCACATGAACACTGAAGCTTTCTTT
cdr3_aa: CASRYHMNTEAFF
v_call: TRBV27
j_call: TRBJ1-1
d_call: .
clone_size: .

cdr3_nt: TGCGCCAGCAGCCTGACAGGCCACACTGAAGCTTTCTTT
cdr3_aa: CASSLTGHTEAFF
v_call: TRBV10-1
j_call: TRBJ1-1
d_call: .
clone_size: many

cdr3_nt: TGTGCCAGCAGCGCCACCGGGACAGGGGACACCGGGGAGCTGTTTTTT
cdr3_aa: CASSATGTGDTGELFF
v_call: TRBV9
j_call: TRBJ2-2
d_call: TRBD1
clone_size: many

cdr3_nt: TGTGCCAGCAGCTTAGGAGGTTTCGACGAGCAGTACTTC
cdr3_aa: CASSLGGFDEQYF
v_call: TRBV7-2
j_call: TRBJ2-7
d_call: .
clone_size: many

cdr3_nt: TGTGCCAGCAGCTTGCTAGCGGGAGGGCCGGGCGCCTACGAGCAGTACTTC
cdr3_aa: CASSLLAGGPGAYEQYF
v_call: TRBV11-1
j_call: TRBJ2-7
d_call: TRBD2
clone_size: few

cdr3_nt: TGTGCCAGCAGCTTAGGATGGGATACGCAGTATTTT
cdr3_aa: CASSLGWDTQYF
v_call: TRBV7-9
j_call: TRBJ2-3
d_call: .
clone_size: few

cdr3_nt: TGTGCCAGCAGCTTAGGGCCGGAGGCGGACTTC
cdr3_aa: CASSLGPEADF
v_call: TRBV7-9
j_call: TRBJ2-5
d_call: .
clone_size: many

cdr3_nt: TGTGCCAGCAGCTTAGGTGCTGTGGGGGGTACAGATACGCAGTATTTT
cdr3_aa: CASSLGAVGGTDTQYF
v_call: TRBV7-6
j_call: TRBJ2-3
d_call: .
clone_size: .

cdr3_nt: TGTGCCAGCAGTTACTCGAGTCCCGCAGCCCACTTCGATGAGCAGTTCTTC
cdr3_aa: CASSYSSPAAHFDEQFF
v_call: TRBV6-5
j_call: TRBJ2-1
d_call: .
clone_size: .

cdr3_nt: TGTGCCAGCAGTTTACCCTACCCACGGCATACGCAGTATTTT
cdr3_aa: CASSLPYPRHTQYF
v_call: TRBV27
j_call: TRBJ2-3
d_call: .
clone_size: many

cdr3_nt: TGTGCCAGCAGCTTAGGGACCGCGGGATACTATGGCTACACCTTC
cdr3_aa: CASSLGTAGYYGYTF
v_call: TRBV7-9
j_call: TRBJ1-2
d_call: .
clone_size: many

cdr3_nt: TGCGCCAGCAGCCAGACAGGGACGAGCAATCAGCCCCAGCATTTT
cdr3_aa: CASSQTGTSNQPQHF
v_call: TRBV4-1
j_call: TRBJ1-5
d_call: TRBD1
clone_size: .

cdr3_nt: TGTGCCAGCTCACCACGGTTCGATAACACTGAAGCTTTCTTT
cdr3_aa: CASSPRFDNTEAFF
v_call: TRBV18
j_call: TRBJ1-1
d_call: .
clone_size: many

cdr3_nt: TGTGCCAGCAGTCCGCCGGGACTGCTCGCAGATACGCAGTATTTT
cdr3_aa: CASSPPGLLADTQYF
v_call: TRBV28
j_call: TRBJ2-3
d_call: .
clone_size: many

cdr3_nt: TGCAGCGTTGTAGGGATATATGGCTACACCTTC
cdr3_aa: CSVVGIYGYTF
v_call: TRBV29-1
j_call: TRBJ1-2
d_call: .
clone_size: .

cdr3_nt: TGCAGTGCTTGGTTTGTTCTGGAACCCTACAATGAGCAGTTCTTC
cdr3_aa: CSAWFVLEPYNEQFF
v_call: TRBV20-1
j_call: TRBJ2-1
d_call: .
clone_size: .

cdr3_nt: TGTGCCAGCAGCGTTACGACAGGGTACGACGAGCAGTACTTC
cdr3_aa: CASSVTTGYDEQYF
v_call: TRBV7-3
j_call: TRBJ2-7
d_call: TRBD1
clone_size: .

cdr3_nt: TGTGCCACCAGCCCCAATGAGGGACAGGGGAAGAATGAGCAGTTCTTC
cdr3_aa: CATSPNEGQGKNEQFF
v_call: TRBV24-1
j_call: TRBJ2-1
d_call: TRBD1
clone_size: .

cdr3_nt: TGTGCCTGGAGGCCGAGCGGGAGGGGGTACAATGAGCAGTTCTTC
cdr3_aa: CAWRPSGRGYNEQFF
v_call: TRBV30
j_call: TRBJ2-1
d_call: TRBD2
clone_size: many

cdr3_nt: TGTGCCAGCATACGGAGCGGGCCGTCAAACCGGGAGAGGCAGTTCTTC
cdr3_aa: CASIRSGPSNRERQFF
v_call: TRBV27
j_call: TRBJ2-1
d_call: .
clone_size: few

cdr3_nt: TGCAGCGTCACCTGGGGGGGGACTGAAGCTTTCTTT
cdr3_aa: CSVTWGGTEAFF
v_call: TRBV29-1
j_call: TRBJ1-1
d_call: .
clone_size: many

cdr3_nt: TGCAGTGCTAGCACGACGGGGAGCTCCTACAATGAGCAGTTCTTC
cdr3_aa: CSASTTGSSYNEQFF
v_call: TRBV20-1
j_call: TRBJ2-1
d_call: .
clone_size: few

cdr3_nt: TGTGCCAGCACCACCGGGCGACGTAACCTCCTCGGCTACACCTTC
cdr3_aa: CASTTGRRNLLGYTF
v_call: TRBV28
j_call: TRBJ1-2
d_call: .
clone_size: .

cdr3_nt: TGTGCCAGCGATAGACCCGGGCACTACGAGCAGTACTTC
cdr3_aa: CASDRPGHYEQYF
v_call: TRBV11-2
j_call: TRBJ2-7
d_call: .
clone_size: .

cdr3_nt: TGTGCCAGTACCCCCGGCCCGGGGAAGAATGAGCAGTTCTTC
cdr3_aa: CASTPGPGKNEQFF
v_call: TRBV19
j_call: TRBJ2-1
d_call: .
clone_size: .

cdr3_nt: TGTGCCAGCAGCTTAGAGGGAAGCTCCTACGAGCAGTACTTC
cdr3_aa: CASSLEGSSYEQYF
v_call: TRBV5-1
j_call: TRBJ2-7
d_call: .
clone_size: many

cdr3_nt: TGCAGTGCCTCTGGCGGGGCACCTTACAATGAGCAGTTCTTC
cdr3_aa: CSASGGAPYNEQFF
v_call: TRBV20-1
j_call: TRBJ2-1
d_call: .
clone_size: many

cdr3_nt: TGTGCCACCAGGATAGGATTTGGGGCCAACGTCCTGACTTTC
cdr3_aa: CATRIGFGANVLTF
v_call: TRBV15
j_call: TRBJ2-6
d_call: .
clone_size: .

cdr3_nt: TGTGCCAGCAGCTTGGGTCCGGGGAATTCTCAGCCCCAGCATTTT
cdr3_aa: CASSLGPGNSQPQHF
v_call: TRBV5-4
j_call: TRBJ1-5
d_call: .
clone_size: few

cdr3_nt: TGCAGTGCTAGTAACTGGAATGAGCAGTTCTTC
cdr3_aa: CSASNWNEQFF
v_call: TRBV20-1
j_call: TRBJ2-1
d_call: .
clone_size: .

cdr3_nt: TGTGCCAGCAGGACGGGACTAGCGGGACTGGGGACCCAGTACTTC
cdr3_aa: CASRTGLAGLGTQYF
v_call: TRBV12-3/TRBV12-4
j_call: TRBJ2-5
d_call: TRBD2
clone_size: many

cdr3_nt: TGTGCCAGCGGCGTGGGGCAGGGCTACACCTTC
cdr3_aa: CASGVGQGYTF
v_call: TRBV11-2
j_call: TRBJ1-2
d_call: .
clone_size: .

cdr3_nt: TGTGCCTGGAACGTAGGACCTACGCAGTATTTT
cdr3_aa: CAWNVGPTQYF
v_call: TRBV30
j_call: TRBJ2-3
d_call: .
clone_size: many

cdr3_nt: TGTGCCAGCAGTTTAGAACAGGGGGCTGGCGACAATGAGCAGTTCTTC
cdr3_aa: CASSLEQGAGDNEQFF
v_call: TRBV28
j_call: TRBJ2-1
d_call: TRBD1
clone_size: .

cdr3_nt: TGTGCCAGCAGTCCACGACAGCTCGACTCCGGGGGGTGGAACATTCAGTACTTC
cdr3_aa: CASSPRQLDSGGWNIQYF
v_call: TRBV28
j_call: TRBJ2-4
d_call: TRBD2
clone_size: .

cdr3_nt: TGTGCCAGTAGAAGAATTAGCACAGATACGCAGTATTTT
cdr3_aa: CASRRISTDTQYF
v_call: TRBV19
j_call: TRBJ2-3
d_call: .
clone_size: many

cdr3_nt: TGCAGTGCTAGCCCCCGGCTAGCGGGAGGAGGGTCGGAGTTCTTC
cdr3_aa: CSASPRLAGGGSEFF
v_call: TRBV20-1
j_call: TRBJ2-1
d_call: TRBD2
clone_size: many

cdr3_nt: TGTGCCAGCAGCACCCGCGGGACAGGTTCTCAAGAGACCCAGTACTTC
cdr3_aa: CASSTRGTGSQETQYF
v_call: TRBV3-1
j_call: TRBJ2-5
d_call: TRBD1
clone_size: many

cdr3_nt: TGTGCCATCAGTATGAATTCCTACGAGCAGTACTTC
cdr3_aa: CAISMNSYEQYF
v_call: TRBV10-3
j_call: TRBJ2-7
d_call: .
clone_size: few

cdr3_nt: TGTGCCAGCAGCCAAGAGGCTAGCGGCTACCAAGAGACCCAGTACTTC
cdr3_aa: CASSQEASGYQETQYF
v_call: TRBV3-1
j_call: TRBJ2-5
d_call: TRBD2
clone_size: few

cdr3_nt: TGTGCCACCAGTGATTTGCGGGGTCAGGTCGGCACCGGGGAGCTGTTTTTT
cdr3_aa: CATSDLRGQVGTGELFF
v_call: TRBV24-1
j_call: TRBJ2-2
d_call: .
clone_size: many

cdr3_nt: TGTGCCAGCAGCCACCCAGTTGGGTGGCAGACCCAGTACTTC
cdr3_aa: CASSHPVGWQTQYF
v_call: TRBV11-2
j_call: TRBJ2-5
d_call: .
clone_size: many

cdr3_nt: TGTGCCAGCAGCTTAATGTCTGGGAATCGTTATAGGACTGAAGCTTTCTTT
cdr3_aa: CASSLMSGNRYRTEAFF
v_call: TRBV7-9
j_call: TRBJ1-1
d_call: .
clone_size: .

cdr3_nt: TGTGCCAGCAGCCGGGGCCAAGGCCGCTCCTACGAGCAGTACTTC
cdr3_aa: CASSRGQGRSYEQYF
v_call: TRBV5-5
j_call: TRBJ2-7
d_call: .
clone_size: few

cdr3_nt: TGTGCCAGCAGTTCGGGGGCCCCTACTAACTATGGCTACACCTTC
cdr3_aa: CASSSGAPTNYGYTF
v_call: TRBV28
j_call: TRBJ1-2
d_call: .
clone_size: many

cdr3_nt: TGTGCCAGCAGAGGGGGAGGTAGGGTTCCCTACGAGCAGTACTTC
cdr3_aa: CASRGGGRVPYEQYF
v_call: TRBV6-2/TRBV6-3
j_call: TRBJ2-7
d_call: .
clone_size: many

cdr3_nt: TGTGCCAGCATGAAGACAGGGCTGAGGCAGCCCCAGCATTTT
cdr3_aa: CASMKTGLRQPQHF
v_call: TRBV28
j_call: TRBJ1-5
d_call: TRBD1
clone_size: many

cdr3_nt: TGTGCCAGCAGCCCCGGGGACAGGCCCTCCTACGAGCAGTACTTC
cdr3_aa: CASSPGDRPSYEQYF
v_call: TRBV7-9
j_call: TRBJ2-7
d_call: TRBD1
clone_size: many